Below are 17 T cell receptor beta chains sequenced from a single sample in a study of T cell responses to AZD1222 COVID-19 vaccine. Measured with immunoSEQ multiplex PCR; TCRdb has only the in-frame clones, and not every one. The table includes about 120,000 clones, approximately 90% detected once. The specimen was peripheral blood, collected on day 0 of AZD1222 vaccination. These receptors were taken from an adult in good health.

V is TRBV19 and J is TRBJ1-1, with D possibly being TRBD1 (5 bases). This CDR3 spans 14 amino acids. Trimming cost V 9 bases and J 4 bases, with 18 bases left between them. Germline CDR1 reads LNHDA; CDR2 reads SQIVND (reference sequence). The CDR3 here is CASQVGVASTEAFF. CDR3 bases: TGTGCCAGCCAGGTGGGGGTAGCGAGCACTGAAGCTTTCTTT. Full variable domain (rest looked up from reference TRBV19 and TRBJ1-1): DGGITQSPKYLFRKEGQNVTLSCEQNLNHDAMYWYRQDPGQGLRLIYYSQIVNDFQKGDIAEGYSVSREKKESFPLTVTSAQKNPTAFYLCASQVGVASTEAFFGQGTRLTVV.

V gene TRBV24-1 combines with J gene TRBJ2-1; the D gene could be TRBD1 or TRBD2 (5 bases each). Deletions cut 8 bases from V and 4 bases from J, with 14 bases between. Germline lookup yields CDR1 KGHDR and CDR2 SFDVKD. This CDR3 is 14 amino acids long. CDR3 region: CATMKGTAYNEQFF. The CDR3 coding sequence is TGTGCCACCATGAAGGGGACCGCTTACAATGAGCAGTTCTTC.

This chain links TRBV7-6 with TRBJ1-1; D is uncertain. The CDR3 has 13 residues. CDR1 SGHVS and CDR2 FNYEAQ come from the germline V gene. Trimming took 1 base from V and 7 from J, leaving 10 bases between them. The CDR3 region is CASSLDGVSEAFF. CDR3 in DNA: TGTGCCAGCAGCTTAGATGGGGTTAGTGAAGCTTTCTTT.

The rearrangement uses TRBV5-4 and TRBJ2-1, with 8 bases matching TRBD2. CDR1 and CDR2 from the germline V gene are SGHNT and YYREEE (reference sequence). There are 15 residues in the CDR3. The CDR3 is CATKARGGIDNEQFF. Written as DNA, the CDR3 is TGTGCTACCAAAGCCCGGGGGGGCATCGACAATGAGCAGTTCTTC.

The V call is TRBV19, the J call TRBJ2-3; the D call may be TRBD1 or TRBD2 (5 bases each). The CDR3 consists of 15 residues. V lost 4 bases and J 4 bases, leaving 15 bases between the germline ends. Looked up from germline, CDR1 is LNHDA and CDR2 is SQIVND (reference sequence). The CDR3 loop is CASSRRRGESDTQYF. CDR3 nucleotide sequence: TGTGCCAGTAGTAGGCGGAGAGGGGAATCAGATACGCAGTATTTT.

This chain uses TRBV12-3 or TRBV12-4 with TRBJ2-1; possibly TRBD1 for D (5 bases). Between the trimmed V and J ends, which lost 2 bases and 10 bases, there was a span of 9 bases. CDR3 length: 12 amino acids. CDR3 sequence (DNA): TGTGCCAGCAGTTTAAGGGGCGCGGAGCAGTTCTTC. Protein: CASSLRGAEQFF.

V and J are TRBV11-3 and TRBJ2-2; D is perhaps TRBD1 (6 bases). The CDR3 is 14 amino acids. The germline CDR1 and CDR2 sequences are SGHNT and YENEEA. V lost 6 bases and J 2 bases, leaving 10 bases between the germline ends. The CDR3 spells CASRLQGNTGELFF. The CDR3 nucleotides read TGTGCCAGCAGATTACAGGGAAACACCGGGGAGCTGTTTTTT.

The chain couples TRBV7-9 to TRBJ1-1; 7 bases align to TRBD1. This CDR3 is 18 amino acids long. Trimming removed 5 bases from V and 8 bases from J; junction bases left unmatched: 23. Germline V lookup: CDR1 SEHNR, CDR2 FQNEAQ (reference sequence). In nucleotides, the CDR3 is TGTGCCAGCAGCCTTTCTAGCGGGACAGAGAGCACCAGAAACGAAGCTTTCTTT. Translation: CASSLSSGTESTRNEAFF.

The chain links TRBV5-1 to TRBJ2-7; 14 bases align to TRBD2. Per the germline V gene, CDR1 is SGHRS and CDR2 is YFSETQ. Losses at the gene ends were 2 bases for V and 10 bases for J; bases not matched to a gene: 2. The CDR3 consists of 13 residues. This CDR3 is CASSFGLAGGQYF. Here the CDR3 DNA reads TGCGCCAGCAGCTTCGGACTAGCGGGGGGACAGTACTTC.

The V gene is TRBV27, the J gene TRBJ1-6; D gene unclear. V gave up 0 bases and J gave up 10 bases, with 13 bases separating them. Germline CDR1 is MNHEY and CDR2 is SMNVEV (reference sequence). The CDR3 consists of 15 residues. The CDR3 is CASSLSPGVGSPLHF. CDR3 in DNA: TGTGCCAGCAGTTTATCACCGGGAGTAGGCTCACCCCTCCACTTT.

The V gene is TRBV12-5, the J gene TRBJ1-1; D not certain. The V gene's germline CDR1 is LGHNT and CDR2 FRNRAP. The CDR3 consists of 17 residues. V was clipped by 2 bases and J by 0 bases, with 16 bases between them. The CDR3 protein is CASGLTLTSPLNTEAFF. DNA for the CDR3: TGTGCTAGTGGTTTGACCTTGACATCACCCTTGAACACTGAAGCTTTCTTT. Full variable domain (remainder filled in from reference TRBV12-5 and TRBJ1-1): DARVTQTPRHKVTEMGQEVTMRCQPILGHNTVFWYRQTMMQGLELLAYFRNRAPLDDSGMPKDRFSAEMPDATLATLKIQPSEPRDSAVYFCASGLTLTSPLNTEAFFGQGTRLTVV.

J is TRBJ1-4 and V is TRBV28; D not certain. The length of the CDR3 is 14 residues. Germline CDR1 is MDHEN and CDR2 is SYDVKM. The germline V and J ends were trimmed by 2 bases and 4 bases, with 8 bases remaining between them. CDR3: CASSLRPLNEKLFF. CDR3 in DNA: TGTGCCAGCAGTTTAAGGCCCCTTAATGAAAAACTGTTTTTT.

The rearrangement joins TRBV7-6 to TRBJ2-7; TRBD2 is a possible D gene (6 bases). CDR1 is SGHVS and CDR2 is FNYEAQ in the germline V gene. With 5 bases removed from V and 5 bases from J, the gap between germline ends came to 19 bases. The CDR3 has 15 amino acids. CDR3 sequence: CASSGGVFASDEQYF. As DNA, the CDR3 is TGTGCCAGCAGCGGAGGGGTTTTTGCTTCGGACGAGCAGTACTTC. Supplemented by reference TRBV7-6 and TRBJ2-7, the full variable domain reads GAGVSQSPRYKVTKRGQDVALRCDPISGHVSLYWYRQALGQGPEFLTYFNYEAQQDKSGLPNDRFSAERPEGSISTLTIQRTEQRDSAMYRCASSGGVFASDEQYFGPGTRLTVT.

The chain is built from TRBV4-3 and TRBJ2-7, with 8 bases aligning to TRBD1. The CDR3 length is 15 residues. Germline CDR1 is LGHNA and CDR2 is YSLEER. Unmatched junction bases numbered 1, after V lost 0 bases and J lost 0 bases. This CDR3 is CASSQEGTGSYEQYF. As DNA, the CDR3 is TGCGCCAGCAGCCAAGAAGGGACAGGCTCCTACGAGCAGTACTTC.

In this sample, this clone turned up once. Sequence at one end of the junction differs from germline and may be a read error. V and J are TRBV30 and TRBJ1-1; TRBD1 agrees at 8 bases. CDR1 is GTSNPN, CDR2 SVGIG, per germline (reference sequence). The CDR3 is made up of 13 amino acids. The CDR3 DNA follows: TGTGCCTGCAGTGCTACAGGGGGCACTGAAGCTTTCTTT. It codes for CACSATGGTEAFF.

This sequence joins TRBV7-9 and TRBJ2-7; 9 nucleotides align to TRBD2. CDR3 length: 15 amino acids. Germline CDR1 is SEHNR and CDR2 is FQNEAQ (reference sequence). Trimming removed 3 bases from V and 5 bases from J; junction bases left unmatched: 8. Here the CDR3 DNA reads TGTGCCAGCAGCTTCTTAGCGGGAGAAGTCAACGAGCAGTACTTC. Protein sequence: CASSFLAGEVNEQYF.

V usage is TRBV7-6 and J usage is TRBJ1-4; D may be TRBD1 (6 bases). The CDR3 totals 18 residues. CDR1 SGHVS and CDR2 FNYEAQ come from the germline V gene. V was shortened by 5 bases and J by 1 base, with 20 bases between the two germline ends. DNA of the CDR3: TGTGCCAGCAGCCCCTCACCCGGGGGCGTTTTAACTAATGAAAAACTGTTTTTT. Protein sequence: CASSPSPGGVLTNEKLFF.